The rows below give T cell receptor beta chains drawn from one sample of a study of graft-versus-host responses after intestinal transplantation. Assay used: immunoSEQ multiplex PCR; TCRdb lists only in-frame clones, some missing. This sample has 15,000 to 19,000 clones; around a third occur once, and the top ten carry roughly 3.7%. The specimen comprised alloreactive CD4+ T cells from a mixed lymphocyte reaction culture, sampled before intestinal transplant. The source is a human patient who received an intestinal transplant. CDR3s include the opening cysteine and the closing phenylalanine or tryptophan. Each record gives: D gene, V gene, clone size, J gene, CDR3 protein, CDR3 DNA. The D gene is left open where the match is weak. Size is omitted from some rows. Given values are once, few, many or a class for expanded clones.

d_gene: TRBD2; v_gene: TRBV28; abundance: few; j_gene: TRBJ2-3; CDR3aa: CASTRLAASVDTQYF; CDR3nt: TGTGCCAGCACCAGACTAGCCGCGTCTGTAGATACGCAGTATTTT
d_gene: -; v_gene: TRBV6-6; abundance: once; j_gene: TRBJ2-2; CDR3aa: CASSYSFRGELFF; CDR3nt: TGTGCCAGCAGTTATAGTTTCCGCGGGGAGCTGTTTTTT
d_gene: -; v_gene: TRBV5-4; abundance: -; j_gene: TRBJ2-4; CDR3aa: CASSRSRDFTKNIQYF; CDR3nt: TGTGCCAGCAGCCGGAGCCGGGACTTCACCAAAAACATTCAGTACTTC
d_gene: -; v_gene: TRBV5-5; abundance: few; j_gene: TRBJ2-2; CDR3aa: CASSTPGGNPSNGELFF; CDR3nt: TGTGCCAGCAGTACCCCGGGGGGCAATCCCTCCAACGGGGAGCTGTTTTTT
d_gene: -; v_gene: TRBV6-6; abundance: -; j_gene: TRBJ2-7; CDR3aa: CASSYLSSYEQYF; CDR3nt: TGTGCCAGCAGTTACCTGAGCTCCTACGAGCAGTACTTC
d_gene: TRBD2; v_gene: TRBV7-9; abundance: -; j_gene: TRBJ2-1; CDR3aa: CASSSSGRGSEQFF; CDR3nt: TGTGCCAGCAGCTCAAGCGGGAGAGGGAGTGAGCAGTTCTTC
d_gene: TRBD2; v_gene: TRBV19; abundance: medium-sized; j_gene: TRBJ2-1; CDR3aa: CASSIDFAGGPGEQFF; CDR3nt: TGTGCCAGTAGTATAGATTTCGCGGGGGGGCCGGGTGAGCAGTTCTTC
d_gene: -; v_gene: TRBV6-1; abundance: -; j_gene: TRBJ2-7; CDR3aa: CASSQFRQVSYEQYF; CDR3nt: TGTGCCAGCAGCCAGTTTCGACAGGTCTCCTACGAGCAGTACTTC
d_gene: -; v_gene: TRBV21-1; abundance: -; j_gene: TRBJ2-5; CDR3aa: CASSKSQGETQYF; CDR3nt: TGTGCCAGCAGCAAAAGCCAGGGAGAGACCCAGTACTTC
d_gene: TRBD1; v_gene: TRBV2; abundance: medium-sized; j_gene: TRBJ1-5; CDR3aa: CASTGGAGQPQHF; CDR3nt: TGTGCCAGCACAGGGGGCGCTGGGCAGCCCCAGCATTTT
d_gene: TRBD2; v_gene: TRBV4-1; abundance: few; j_gene: TRBJ2-1; CDR3aa: CASSQVRLREDSNEQFF; CDR3nt: TGCGCCAGCAGCCAAGTCCGTTTGCGGGAGGACTCGAATGAGCAGTTCTTC
d_gene: TRBD1; v_gene: TRBV2; abundance: -; j_gene: TRBJ1-2; CDR3aa: CASSAGTGTSIF; CDR3nt: TGTGCCAGCAGTGCAGGGACAGGGACAAGCATCTTC
d_gene: TRBD2; v_gene: TRBV29-1; abundance: few; j_gene: TRBJ2-3; CDR3aa: CSALAGGTTDTQYF; CDR3nt: TGCAGCGCCTTAGCGGGGGGGACCACAGATACGCAGTATTTT
d_gene: TRBD1; v_gene: TRBV6-1; abundance: -; j_gene: TRBJ1-2; CDR3aa: CASSEGGGGSYGYTF; CDR3nt: TGTGCCAGCAGTGAAGGCGGAGGGGGCTCCTATGGCTACACCTTC